This T cell receptor (beta chain) was profiled in a study of blood T cell repertoires in COVID-19. Study details: The United States, Italy and Spain provided the acute and convalescent COVID-19 samples. Sources were T cells, B-cell-depleted T cells, or PBMCs; the material itself was cDNA or gDNA.

In the original processing: It was from reference gene primer amplification that nucleated cell counts were estimated. The table came from immunoSEQ multiplex PCR; TCRdb's copy has only in-frame clones and leaves some out. For V, J and clone size, that table is used; D and trimming come from the DNA. There are tens of thousands of clones in the sample; roughly 80% occur only once, and 7.5% to 10% lies in the top ten. The length of the CDR3 is 16 residues. This chain joins TRBV7-5 and TRBJ1-6; the D call TRBD1 from the table was never checked on the DNA. TRBV7-5 is a listed pseudogene. The TCR sequence derives from a human donor in a cohort sampled during active COVID-19. The material sequenced was peripheral blood. CDR3 nucleotide sequence: TGTGCCAGAAGCTTAGCTGGGGGTAGGGGGAATTCACCCCTCCACTTT. Residues: CARSLAGGRGNSPLHF.